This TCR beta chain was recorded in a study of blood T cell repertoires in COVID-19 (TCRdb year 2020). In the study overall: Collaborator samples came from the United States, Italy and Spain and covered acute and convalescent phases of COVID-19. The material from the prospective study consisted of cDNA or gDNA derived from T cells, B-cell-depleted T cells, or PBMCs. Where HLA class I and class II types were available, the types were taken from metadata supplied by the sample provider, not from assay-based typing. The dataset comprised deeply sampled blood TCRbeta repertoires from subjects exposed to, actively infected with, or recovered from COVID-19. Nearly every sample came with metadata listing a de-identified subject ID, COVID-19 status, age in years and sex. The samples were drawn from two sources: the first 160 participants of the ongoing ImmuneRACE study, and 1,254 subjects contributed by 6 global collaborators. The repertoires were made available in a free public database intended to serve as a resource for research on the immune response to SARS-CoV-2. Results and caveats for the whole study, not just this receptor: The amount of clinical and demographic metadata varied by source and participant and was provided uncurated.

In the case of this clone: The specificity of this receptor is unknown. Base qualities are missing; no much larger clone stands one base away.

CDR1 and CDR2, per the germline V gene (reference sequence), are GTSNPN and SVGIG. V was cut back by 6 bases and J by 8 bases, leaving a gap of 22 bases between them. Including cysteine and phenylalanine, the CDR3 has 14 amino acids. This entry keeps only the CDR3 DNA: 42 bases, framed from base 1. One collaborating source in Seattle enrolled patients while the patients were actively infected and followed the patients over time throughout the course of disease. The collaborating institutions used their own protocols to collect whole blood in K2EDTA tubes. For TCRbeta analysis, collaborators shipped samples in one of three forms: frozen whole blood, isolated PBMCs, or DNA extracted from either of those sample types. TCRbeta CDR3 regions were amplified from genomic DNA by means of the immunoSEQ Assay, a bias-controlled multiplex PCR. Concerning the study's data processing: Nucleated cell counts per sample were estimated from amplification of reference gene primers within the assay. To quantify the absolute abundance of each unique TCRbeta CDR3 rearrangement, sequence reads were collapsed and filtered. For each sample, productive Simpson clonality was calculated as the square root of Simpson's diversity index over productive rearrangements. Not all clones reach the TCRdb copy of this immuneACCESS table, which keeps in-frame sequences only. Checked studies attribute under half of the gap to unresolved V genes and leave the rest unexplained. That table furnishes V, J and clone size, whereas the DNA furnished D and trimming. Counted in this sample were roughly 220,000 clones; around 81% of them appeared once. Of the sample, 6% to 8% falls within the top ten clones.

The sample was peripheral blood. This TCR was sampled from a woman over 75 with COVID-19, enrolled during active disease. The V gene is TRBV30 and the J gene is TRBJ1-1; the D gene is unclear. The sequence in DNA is TGTGCCTGTCGACAATCAGTATCGGTCTCGGAAGCTTTCTTT. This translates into CACRQSVSVSEAFF.